This T cell receptor (beta chain) was obtained from a study of blood T cells in healthy people across ages. This CDR3 has 15 residues. Trimming took 0 bases from V and 3 from J, leaving 12 bases between them. This clonotype showed up just a few times. Together with a sample-barcoded 5' primer, a J-beta primer mix was included in a second PCR lasting about 7 to 12 cycles. TCRdb independently ran MiXCR on the 5' RACE reads; one entry per CDR3 protein. The sample has around 710,000 distinct CDR3 sequences; around 46% are singletons. The receptor was derived from a woman aged 55-70 years in good health. This chain joins TRBV12-3 or TRBV12-4 and TRBJ2-7; TRBD2 is a possible D gene (6 bases). Sequencing was carried out using blood. The CDR3 coding sequence is TGTGCCAGCAGTTTAGCAGGGCCTAGCGACTACGAGCAGTACTTC. It translates to CASSLAGPSDYEQYF.